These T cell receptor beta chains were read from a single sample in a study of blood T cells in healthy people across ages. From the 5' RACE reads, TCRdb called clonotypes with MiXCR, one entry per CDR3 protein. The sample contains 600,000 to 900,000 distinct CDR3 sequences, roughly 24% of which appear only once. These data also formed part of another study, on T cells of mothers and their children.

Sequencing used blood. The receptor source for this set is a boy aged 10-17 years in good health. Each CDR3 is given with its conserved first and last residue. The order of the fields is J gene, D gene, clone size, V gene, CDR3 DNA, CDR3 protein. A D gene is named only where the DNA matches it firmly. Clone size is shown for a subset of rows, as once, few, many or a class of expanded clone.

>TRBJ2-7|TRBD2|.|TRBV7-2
TGTGCCAGCAGCTTAGCGGCTAGCGGGGGTCACGAGCAGTACTTC
CASSLAASGGHEQYF
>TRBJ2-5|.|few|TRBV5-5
TGTGCCAGCAGGGGCCCGGGGAGAGAGACCCAGTACTTC
CASRGPGRETQYF
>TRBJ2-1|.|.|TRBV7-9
TGTGCCAGCAGCTTAGAGGGACTTTCCAATGAGCAGTTCTTC
CASSLEGLSNEQFF
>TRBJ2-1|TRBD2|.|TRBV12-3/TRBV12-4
TGTGCCAGCAGAATCGCGGGGGTAAGCTACAATGAGCAGTTCTTC
CASRIAGVSYNEQFF
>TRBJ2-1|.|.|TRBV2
TGTGCCAGCAGTGATTTTGAGCAGTTCTTC
CASSDFEQFF
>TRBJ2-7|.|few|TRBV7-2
TGTGCCAGCAGCATCGGCCCCGAGACCTACGAGCAGTACTTC
CASSIGPETYEQYF
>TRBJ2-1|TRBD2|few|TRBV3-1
TGTGCCAGCAGCCAAGACGCTAGCGGGAGCTACAATGAGCAGTTCTTC
CASSQDASGSYNEQFF
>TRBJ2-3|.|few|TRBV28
TGTGCCAGCAAACTAGAAAGGCAGTATTTT
CASKLERQYF
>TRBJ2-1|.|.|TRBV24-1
TGTGCCACCAGTGATCCCGGTTGGGCAGGAGGATACAATGAGCAGTTCTTC
CATSDPGWAGGYNEQFF
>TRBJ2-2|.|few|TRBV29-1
TGCAGCGTTGGTGGCCTAGGGGACACCGGGGAGCTGTTTTTT
CSVGGLGDTGELFF
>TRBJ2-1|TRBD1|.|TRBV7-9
TGTGCCAGCAGCTTAGGACAGGGGACCAATGAGCAGTTCTTC
CASSLGQGTNEQFF
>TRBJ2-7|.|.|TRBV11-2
TGTGCCAGCAGCTTAGAGGCAGTGGCTAAAGAGCAGTACTTC
CASSLEAVAKEQYF
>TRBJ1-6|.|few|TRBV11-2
TGTGCCAGCAGCTTAGATGCTGCGGGCGGCTCACCCCTCCACTTT
CASSLDAAGGSPLHF
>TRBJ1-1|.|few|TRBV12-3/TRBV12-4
TGTGCCAGCAGTTTAGATTTGGGAGGAGAAACTGAAGCTTTCTTT
CASSLDLGGETEAFF
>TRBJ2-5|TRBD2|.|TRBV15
TGTGCCACCAGCAGACTCCCCACGCGACTAGCGGGCGACCAAGAGACCCAGTACTTC
CATSRLPTRLAGDQETQYF
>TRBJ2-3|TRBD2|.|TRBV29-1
TGCAGCGTTGAAGAGAGGACCCTAGCGGGGGGGCGGGTCACAGATACGCAGTATTTT
CSVEERTLAGGRVTDTQYF
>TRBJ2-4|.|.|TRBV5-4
TGTGCCAGCAGCTTGAAGGTGGCAGGGCCAAACATTCAGTACTTC
CASSLKVAGPNIQYF
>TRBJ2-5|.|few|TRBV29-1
TGCAGCGTTGAGGGCGGCGGGTCCGGGGGGACCCAGTACTTC
CSVEGGGSGGTQYF
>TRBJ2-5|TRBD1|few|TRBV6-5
TGTGCCAGCAGTTACTCCCAGGGGGCTTCGGAGACCCAGTACTTC
CASSYSQGASETQYF
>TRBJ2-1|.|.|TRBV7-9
TGTGCCAGCAGGAACGGGGCCAACAATGAGCAGTTCTTC
CASRNGANNEQFF
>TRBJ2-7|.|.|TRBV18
TGTGCCAGCTCAGATCGTTCCGCCAACGAGCAGTACTTC
CASSDRSANEQYF
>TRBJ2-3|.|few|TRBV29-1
TGCAGCGTGCAGCCGGGATCTTCAGGGGCAGATACGCAGTATTTT
CSVQPGSSGADTQYF